The 2 T cell receptor beta chains reported below all come from one sample, sequenced in a study of blood T cell repertoires in COVID-19. Assay used: immunoSEQ multiplex PCR; TCRdb lists only in-frame clones, some missing. The data contain tens of thousands of clones, 70% to 85% of them singletons. The specimen was peripheral blood. These receptors originate from an elderly man with COVID-19, enrolled during active disease.

The rearrangement uses TRBV6-6 and TRBJ1-5; D uncertain. V gave up 6 bases and J gave up 4 bases, with 19 bases separating them. Germline-derived CDR1 and CDR2 are MNHNY and SVGAGI (reference sequence). CDR3 size: 16 residues. The CDR3 nucleotides read TGTGCCAGCAGCTCGGGAACGGCCCTGGTTAATCAGCCCCAGCATTTT. Amino acid sequence: CASSSGTALVNQPQHF.

The V and J genes are TRBV4-3 and TRBJ1-1; TRBD1 matches at 8 bases. After removal of 3 bases from V and 4 bases from J, the junction contained 4 bases not matched to a gene. CDR1 LGHNA and CDR2 YSLEER come from the germline V gene. The CDR3 length is 14 residues. For the CDR3, the DNA is TGCGCCAGCAGCCAGCGGACAGGGCTCACTGAAGCTTTCTTT. This gives the protein CASSQRTGLTEAFF.